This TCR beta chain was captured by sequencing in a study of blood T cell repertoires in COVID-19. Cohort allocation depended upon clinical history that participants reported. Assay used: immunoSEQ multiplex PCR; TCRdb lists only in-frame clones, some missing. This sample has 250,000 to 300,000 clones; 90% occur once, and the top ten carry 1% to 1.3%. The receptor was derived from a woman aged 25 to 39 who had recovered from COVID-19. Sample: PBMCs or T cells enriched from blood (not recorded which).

CDR3 region: CASSYWTSGKDEQYF. The CDR3 region has the DNA TGTGCCAGCAGTTACTGGACTAGCGGGAAAGACGAGCAGTACTTC. The V call is TRBV6-2 or TRBV6-3, the J call TRBJ2-7, with 12 bases lining up with TRBD2. Germline V gives CDR1 MNHEY, CDR2 SVGEGT. The length of the CDR3 is 15 residues. V lost 1 base, J lost 5 bases, and 3 bases stayed unmatched.